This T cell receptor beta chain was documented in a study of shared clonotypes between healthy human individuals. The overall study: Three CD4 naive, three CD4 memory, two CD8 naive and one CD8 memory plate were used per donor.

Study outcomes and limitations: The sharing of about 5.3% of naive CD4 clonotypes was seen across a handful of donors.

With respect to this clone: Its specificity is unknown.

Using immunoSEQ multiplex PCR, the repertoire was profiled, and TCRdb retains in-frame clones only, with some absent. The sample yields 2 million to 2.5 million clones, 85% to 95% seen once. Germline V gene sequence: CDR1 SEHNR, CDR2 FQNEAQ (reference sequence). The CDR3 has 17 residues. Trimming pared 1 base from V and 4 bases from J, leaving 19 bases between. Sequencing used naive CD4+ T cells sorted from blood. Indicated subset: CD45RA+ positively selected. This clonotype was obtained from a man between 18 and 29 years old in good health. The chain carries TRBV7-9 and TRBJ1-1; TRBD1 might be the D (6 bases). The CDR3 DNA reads TGTGCCAGCAGCTTAGGATGGGACACCTCGAGGGGCACTGAAGCTTTCTTT. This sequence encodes CASSLGWDTSRGTEAFF.